The rows below give T cell receptor beta chains drawn from one sample of a study of CD8+CD57+ T cells in acquired aplastic anemia. MiXCR, applied by TCRdb to the reads, yields one record per CDR3 protein. Among approximately 170,000 distinct CDR3 sequences listed, approximately 51% were seen once. The sequenced sample consisted of sorted CD4+, CD8+, or CD8+CD57+ T cells (not recorded which) from PBMCs. The receptors stem from a human donor with aplastic anemia. CDR3s include the opening cysteine and the closing phenylalanine or tryptophan. A D gene is named only where the DNA matches it firmly.

V: TRBV7-7; J: TRBJ2-5; D: -; CDR3: CASSFSSVGGQETQYF
V: TRBV7-6; J: TRBJ1-5; D: -; CDR3: CASSLLNQPQHF
V: TRBV7-9; J: TRBJ1-6; D: -; CDR3: CASSPRWDSSPLHF
V: TRBV25-1; J: TRBJ1-4; D: -; CDR3: CASSKGAGTNEKLFF
V: TRBV11-3; J: TRBJ1-6; D: -; CDR3: CASSLSTAGNSPLHF
V: TRBV7-9; J: TRBJ2-3; D: TRBD2; CDR3: CASGHGTTDTQYF
V: TRBV6-1; J: TRBJ1-6; D: TRBD1; CDR3: CASRDSGNSPLHF
V: TRBV9; J: TRBJ1-5; D: -; CDR3: CASSLDGAGNQPQHF
V: TRBV2; J: TRBJ2-1; D: TRBD2; CDR3: CASARTSGVYTEQFF
V: TRBV9; J: TRBJ2-3; D: TRBD1; CDR3: CASSVELWFSGQTPDTQYF
V: TRBV19; J: TRBJ1-6; D: -; CDR3: CASSTGPLDSPLHF
V: TRBV2; J: TRBJ1-1; D: -; CDR3: CASSLQELTKAFF
V: TRBV29-1; J: TRBJ2-7; D: TRBD1; CDR3: CSVSGQTTYEQYF
V: TRBV7-3; J: TRBJ1-2; D: -; CDR3: CASSPGGKNYGYTF
V: TRBV4-2; J: TRBJ1-6; D: -; CDR3: CASSQDGQDNSPLHF
V: TRBV24-1; J: TRBJ2-1; D: -; CDR3: CTTRGGASNEQFF
V: TRBV19; J: TRBJ1-6; D: TRBD1; CDR3: CASSIGQGNSPLHF
V: TRBV29-1; J: TRBJ1-2; D: -; CDR3: CSVRRQSIEYTF
V: TRBV4-2; J: TRBJ2-3; D: -; CDR3: CASSQPGRTSTDTQYF
V: TRBV15; J: TRBJ1-1; D: TRBD1; CDR3: CATSREDREAFF
V: TRBV7-3; J: TRBJ2-6; D: -; CDR3: CASSLPGANVLTF
V: TRBV7-4; J: TRBJ2-5; D: TRBD1; CDR3: CASSIGDRRYQETQYF
V: TRBV14; J: TRBJ2-7; D: -; CDR3: CASSQDTRPTGEQYF
V: TRBV15; J: TRBJ1-1; D: -; CDR3: CATSKGRVYRQEAFF
V: TRBV5-1; J: TRBJ1-1; D: TRBD1; CDR3: CASSSYTGTGVNTEVFF
V: TRBV14; J: TRBJ2-1; D: -; CDR3: CASSQERFGNEQFF
V: TRBV19; J: TRBJ2-7; D: TRBD1; CDR3: CASGTGTHEQYF
V: TRBV7-9; J: TRBJ2-5; D: -; CDR3: CASSLDSGGLETQYF
V: TRBV12-3/TRBV12-4; J: TRBJ2-7; D: -; CDR3: CASSLEGVAAYEQYF
V: TRBV5-6; J: TRBJ2-1; D: -; CDR3: CASSFKTRQDEQFF
V: TRBV27; J: TRBJ2-2; D: -; CDR3: CASSWAPNTGELFF
V: TRBV19; J: TRBJ2-5; D: -; CDR3: CASSPDQGRETQYF
V: TRBV4-3; J: TRBJ2-2; D: TRBD2; CDR3: CASSQVISGRAPGELFF
V: TRBV19; J: TRBJ1-2; D: TRBD1; CDR3: CDSSAPILRDRGGYTF